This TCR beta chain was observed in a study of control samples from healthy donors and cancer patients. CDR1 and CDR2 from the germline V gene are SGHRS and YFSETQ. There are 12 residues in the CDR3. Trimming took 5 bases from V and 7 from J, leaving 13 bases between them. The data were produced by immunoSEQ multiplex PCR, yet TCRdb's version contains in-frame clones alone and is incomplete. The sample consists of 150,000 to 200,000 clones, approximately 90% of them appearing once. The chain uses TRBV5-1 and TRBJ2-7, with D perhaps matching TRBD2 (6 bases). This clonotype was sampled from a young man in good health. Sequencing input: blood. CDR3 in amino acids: CASSHPGGEQYF. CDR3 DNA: TGCGCCAGCAGTCACCCTGGGGGGGAGCAGTACTTC. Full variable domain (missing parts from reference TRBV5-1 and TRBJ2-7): KAGVTQTPRYLIKTRGQQVTLSCSPISGHRSVSWYQQTPGQGLQFLFEYFSETQRNKGNFPGRFSGRQFSNSRSEMNVSTLELGDSALYLCASSHPGGEQYFGPGTRLTVT.